Described below is a single T cell receptor (beta chain) sequence and its context. In this sample, this clonotype turned up many times. Its antigen target is currently unknown. No qualities accompany the bases; no much larger clone lies one base away. A case-control design nested within a healthcare worker cohort in London, UK, was used, with weekly nasopharyngeal swab PCR tests and blood sampling performed. Healthcare workers were recruited during the week of the UK lockdown, between 23 and 31 March 2020, and followed weekly for up to 16 weeks. This entry belongs to a study of early T cells in non-severe SARS-CoV-2 infection (dated by TCRdb to the early 2020s). Describing the broader study: TCR sequencing used bulk RNA from unsorted whole blood, so alpha and beta chains could not be paired. The paper's findings and limits, for the study overall: VDJdb matching was skewed toward anti-spike CD8 responses and likely underestimated virus-specific expansions, missing private and CD4 specificities.

Library method: 5' RACE. TCRdb shows the sequencer as NextSeq 500. The TCR library protocol attached unique molecular identifiers to individual cDNA molecules to correct for sequencing error and PCR bias. Sequencing covered both TCR alpha and beta chains, and within each sample the abundances of alpha and beta sequences were tightly co-correlated. As for how the authors treated the data: Decombinator V4 was used to annotate TCR sequences for V gene, J gene and CDR3. Expanded TCRs were defined as changing significantly between any two time points under a Poisson model with p below 0.0001. TCR abundances were normalised to the total number of TCRs sequenced per sample and were expressed as counts per million. MAIT TCRs were defined by TRAV1-2 paired with TRAJ12, TRAJ20 or TRAJ33, and iNKT TCRs by TRAV10 paired with TRAJ18. VDJdb, accessed on 1 November 2021, was searched for TCRs annotated for CMV, EBV and SARS-CoV-2, and TCRs annotated for more than one antigen were excluded. TCRdb trimmed the raw reads at Q25, called clones with MiXCR and kept productive beta chains. For every CDR3 protein sequence, its rows merge into one entry that carries the most common genes and DNA. These V and J calls rely on TCRdb rather than the paper's analysis. The sample records some 50,000 distinct CDR3 sequences, over 8% of which are singletons. The ten largest clones represent 4.2% of the sample.

The germline V gene supplies CDR1 SGHAT and CDR2 FQNNGV. The junction shows trimming of 6 bases on V and 1 base on J, and the gene matches do not reach 16 bases of it. From cysteine to phenylalanine, the CDR3 is 19 amino acids long. The DNA shown is the 57-base CDR3, in frame from base 1. This sequence originates from an adult who was a healthcare worker with PCR-confirmed SARS-CoV-2 infection or an uninfected control (not recorded which). The sample taken for sequencing was whole blood. This sequence uses TRBV11-2 and TRBJ2-2; TRBD1 aligns with 8 central bases. The CDR3 has the sequence CASRSYRGSGRRNTGELFF. The nucleotide sequence reads as follows: TGTGCCAGCAGATCATACAGGGGGAGCGGACGAAGGAACACCGGGGAGCTGTTTTTT. The reference TRBV11-2 and TRBJ2-2 proteins fill in what lies around the CDR3, so the full variable domain reads EAGVAQSPRYKIIEKRQSVAFWCNPISGHATLYWYQQILGQGPKLLIQFQNNGVVDDSQLPKDRFSAERLKGVDSTLKIQPAKLEDSAVYLCASRSYRGSGRRNTGELFFGEGSRLTVL.